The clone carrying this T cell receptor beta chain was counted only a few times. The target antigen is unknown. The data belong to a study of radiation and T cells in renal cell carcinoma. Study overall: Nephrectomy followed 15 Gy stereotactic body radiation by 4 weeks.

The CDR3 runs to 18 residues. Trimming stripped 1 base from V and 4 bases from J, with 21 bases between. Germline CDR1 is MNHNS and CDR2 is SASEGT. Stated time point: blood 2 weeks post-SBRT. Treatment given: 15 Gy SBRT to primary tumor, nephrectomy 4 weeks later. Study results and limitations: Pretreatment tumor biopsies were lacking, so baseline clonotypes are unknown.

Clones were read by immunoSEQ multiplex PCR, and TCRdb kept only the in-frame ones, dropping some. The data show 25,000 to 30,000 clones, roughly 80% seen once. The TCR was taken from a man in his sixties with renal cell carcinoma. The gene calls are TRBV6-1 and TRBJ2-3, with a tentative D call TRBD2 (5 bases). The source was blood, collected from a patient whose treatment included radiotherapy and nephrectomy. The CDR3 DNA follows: TGTGCCAGCAGTGAAGATCGATGGGCGGGCCCCCTTGCAGATACGCAGTATTTT. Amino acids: CASSEDRWAGPLADTQYF.